This TCR beta chain was captured by sequencing in a study of cytomegalovirus exposure and HLA in healthy donors. Study-level results: The listing of 150 to 200 TCR beta chains classed them as cytomegalovirus-associated. Prior analysis indicated that the majority of TCR beta V segments exhibited productivity approximately 87% or approximately 30% of the time. It emerged from a later analysis that several of the most significant clusters appeared to be linked to common viral pathogens.

It was with 60 Vbeta and 13 Jbeta primers that the PCR ran. Sequenced by immunoSEQ multiplex PCR; TCRdb stores in-frame clones only, minus some. Among 99,000 or so clones listed, around 75% were seen once. Germline CDR1 is LGHNA and CDR2 is YSLEER. Trimming pared 0 bases from V and 2 bases from J, leaving 11 bases between. CDR3 length: 15 residues. Worth noting for this clone: The antigen is undetermined.

The sequenced sample was PBMCs. The clonotype originates from a young man in good health and CMV-seropositive. V usage is TRBV4-3 and J usage is TRBJ2-7; D remains ambiguous. The CDR3 DNA sequence: TGCGCCAGCAGCCAAGATGCGGCGGCTGCCTACGAGCAGTACTTC. It yields the protein CASSQDAAAAYEQYF.